This T cell receptor (beta chain) derives from a study of shared clonotypes between healthy human individuals. Whole-study findings and limits: Against clonotypes common to all four donors, non-shared ones had lower generation probabilities. Blood was the only sampled material, and tissue repertoires likely differ.

Note on this clone: Its cognate antigen is unknown.

CDR3 length: 17 residues. CDR1 is LNHNV, CDR2 YYDKDF, per germline (reference sequence). The trim removed 3 bases at V and 2 bases at J, leaving 7 bases unmatched. Terminally differentiated effector memory CD45RA+ cells were excluded from the naive CD8 cells, which were CD45RO-negative and positively selected for CCR7. TCRdb's table, derived via immunoSEQ multiplex PCR, lists solely in-frame clones and lacks some. Altogether about 820,000 clones are present, around 93% being singletons, with the ten largest covering approximately 25%. V and J are TRBV15 and TRBJ2-3, with 11 bases that match TRBD2. The sample taken for sequencing was naive CD8+ T cells sorted from blood. This TCR derives from a man in his thirties or forties in good health. CDR3 region: CATSSELAGGTTDTQYF. The CDR3 DNA reads TGTGCCACCAGCAGCGAGCTAGCGGGAGGCACCACAGATACGCAGTATTTT.